The source of this T cell receptor beta chain is a study of T cells after yellow fever vaccination. The CDR3 covers 17 residues. V dropped 3 bases and J dropped 0; count of bases not matched to a gene: 4. In germline, CDR1 is SNHLY, CDR2 FYNNEI. TCRdb recomputed calls from the 5' RACE reads with MiXCR, one row per CDR3 protein. The sample records 230,000 or so distinct CDR3 sequences, approximately 3.8% being singletons. Sample: PBMCs, taken 15 days after the yellow fever booster vaccination. This receptor was obtained from a man younger than 30 who received the YFV17D yellow fever vaccine. The chain carries TRBV2 and TRBJ2-6, with TRBD1 matching 8 bases. CDR3 sequence reads: CASSETGASSGANVLTF. The CDR3 coding sequence is TGTGCCAGCAGTGAGACAGGGGCTAGCTCTGGGGCCAACGTCCTGACTTTC.